This TCR beta chain appears in the sequencing data of a study of CD8 T cells in Susac syndrome. The study used treatment-naive patients who had stable or active relapsing-remitting disease as multiple sclerosis controls. The RNA, 0.5 to 1 ug, was put through reverse transcription using random hexamers. One entry per CDR3 protein, called by TCRdb with MiXCR from the immunoSEQ multiplex PCR reads. The table lists 170,000 or so distinct CDR3 sequences, approximately 93% of them singletons, with approximately 0.094% in the top ten. The CDR3 is made up of 12 amino acids. The V gene's germline CDR1 is MNHEY and CDR2 SVGEGT. The V end was cut by 0 bases, the J end by 5 bases, with 4 bases between.

The receptor was isolated from a human donor with multiple sclerosis. J is TRBJ2-5 and V is TRBV6-2 or TRBV6-3, with D unclear. Sequencing input: CD4+ T cells from PBMCs. CDR3: CASSYSVETQYF. DNA for the CDR3: TGTGCCAGCAGTTACTCGGTGGAGACCCAGTACTTC.